The entry below gives a single T cell receptor (beta chain) sequence along with its context. This record belongs to a study of cytotoxic CD8 clonotypes in ibrutinib-treated CLL. The data were produced by immunoSEQ multiplex PCR, yet TCRdb's version contains in-frame clones alone and is incomplete. The repertoire holds roughly 49,000 clones, with around four fifths as singletons. The sample in question was PBMCs, obtained after 24 months of ibrutinib treatment. The origin of this receptor is a human donor with chronic lymphocytic leukemia.

CDR3: CATSPRTGHEQYF. For the CDR3, the DNA is TGTGCCACCAGCCCCCGGACAGGGCATGAGCAGTACTTC. The rearrangement uses TRBV15 and TRBJ2-7; TRBD1 matches at 8 bases. The junction had 7 bases not matched to a gene; V was cut back by 5 bases and J by 7 bases. The CDR3 length is 13 residues. The germline CDR1 and CDR2 sequences are LNHNV and YYDKDF (reference sequence).